Listed below are T cell receptor beta chains from one sample, sequenced in a study of T cells in Graves' hyperthyroidism and ophthalmopathy. TCRdb processed the multiplex PCR reads anew with MiXCR; each CDR3 protein has one entry. The sample yields over 350,000 distinct CDR3 sequences, 11% to 15% seen once. The sample taken for sequencing was blood. These TCRs come from a man between 45 and 60 years old with Graves' ophthalmopathy. Each CDR3 is given with its conserved first and last residue. A D gene is named only where the DNA matches it firmly. Some rows have no size entry. The others give once, few or many, or a class for an expanded clone.

V	D	size	J	DNA	CDR3
TRBV28	NA	NA	TRBJ1-6	TGTGCCAGCAGTTTAGGTCAGGCGCGGAATTCACCCCTCCACTTT	CASSLGQARNSPLHF
TRBV4-2	NA	few	TRBJ1-1	TGTGCCAGCAGAGGGGCGGGGGTTAACACTGAAGCTTTCTTT	CASRGAGVNTEAFF
TRBV5-1	NA	many	TRBJ2-5	TGCGCCAGCAGCTTGAACAGGCCTTTAGGAGAGACCCAGTACTTC	CASSLNRPLGETQYF
TRBV12-3/TRBV12-4	TRBD2	many	TRBJ2-1	TGTGCCAGCAGGACTAGCGGGAGGGCCCCCTCCTACAATGAGCAGTTCTTC	CASRTSGRAPSYNEQFF
TRBV11-3	NA	many	TRBJ2-1	TGTGCCAGCAATAAGCGAGATCGGCATGAGCAGTTCTTC	CASNKRDRHEQFF
TRBV15	NA	NA	TRBJ1-5	TGTGCCACCAGCACCCTCCGCGGTCAGCCCCAGCATTTT	CATSTLRGQPQHF
TRBV6-5	NA	many	TRBJ2-6	TGTGCCAGCAGTTACTACGGGCGACGGAGCTCTGGGGCCAACGTCCTGACTTTC	CASSYYGRRSSGANVLTF
TRBV12-3/TRBV12-4	NA	NA	TRBJ1-5	TGTGCCAGCAGTGGGGGGGTTCAGCCCCAGCATTTT	CASSGGVQPQHF
TRBV5-1	TRBD1	many	TRBJ1-2	TGCGCCAGCAGCCCTATCGCAGGGGGCGCACGCTATGGCTACACCTTC	CASSPIAGGARYGYTF
TRBV19	TRBD1	few	TRBJ2-6	TGTGCCAGTAGTACCAAGGACAGGGGGTACGCCAACGTCCTGACTTTC	CASSTKDRGYANVLTF
TRBV6-1	TRBD1	NA	TRBJ1-2	TGTGCCATCACAGGGGGCTCGGCCTATGGCTACACCTTC	CAITGGSAYGYTF
TRBV29-1	TRBD1	many	TRBJ2-7	TGCAGCGTTGAAACGGGACAGGGGGCCCACGAGCAGTACTTC	CSVETGQGAHEQYF
TRBV5-1	NA	NA	TRBJ1-6	TGCGCCAGCAGCTTGGGAGACGGTAATTCACCCCTCCACTTT	CASSLGDGNSPLHF
TRBV11-2	NA	many	TRBJ2-1	TGTGCCAGCAGCATGGACCCTTCCTTCTACAATGAGCAGTTCTTC	CASSMDPSFYNEQFF
TRBV30	NA	many	TRBJ1-1	TGTGCCTGGAGTGTACTAGGCCGGGTAGACACTGAAGCTTTCTTT	CAWSVLGRVDTEAFF
TRBV4-1	NA	NA	TRBJ1-1	TGCGCCAGCAGCCAAGATCGCAGACGGAACACTGAAGCTTTCTTT	CASSQDRRRNTEAFF
TRBV5-1	TRBD2	many	TRBJ2-7	TGCGCCAGCAGCTTGGACCTGGCGGGGGGCCGCGAGCAGTACTTC	CASSLDLAGGREQYF
TRBV29-1	NA	NA	TRBJ1-1	TGCAGCGTTGGAGGTTTGCGCGCTTTCTTT	CSVGGLRAFF
TRBV7-8	NA	NA	TRBJ1-2	TGTGCCAGCAGCGTGAAAATTTCCGGGACGGGCTACACCTTC	CASSVKISGTGYTF
TRBV20-1	TRBD2	NA	TRBJ2-1	TGCAGTGCCTCTAGCGGGAGGATTTATGAGCAGTTCTTC	CSASSGRIYEQFF
TRBV5-1	NA	NA	TRBJ2-5	TGCGCCAGCAGCAAGCAGGGTTCGGTAGAGACCCAGTACTTC	CASSKQGSVETQYF
TRBV27	NA	NA	TRBJ1-2	TGTGCCAGCAGTTTATCCTCGGCCTATGGCTACACCTTC	CASSLSSAYGYTF
TRBV5-4	TRBD1	NA	TRBJ1-1	TGTGCCAGCAGCGCGGGACAGGGCCCCACTGAAGCTTTCTTT	CASSAGQGPTEAFF
TRBV6-1	TRBD1	NA	TRBJ1-5	TGTGCCAGCAGTGAAAACGGACAGGGTATTCAGCCCCAGCATTTT	CASSENGQGIQPQHF
TRBV20-1	TRBD1	few	TRBJ2-7	TGCAGTGCTAGAACTCCGGGACAGGGTTTTTACGAGCAGTACTTC	CSARTPGQGFYEQYF
TRBV20-1	NA	many	TRBJ2-2	TGCAGTGCTAGAGACATCTTAGGGGGGACGAACACCGGGGAGCTGTTTTTT	CSARDILGGTNTGELFF
TRBV6-5	NA	few	TRBJ2-2	TGTGCCAGCAGTTACCGGGTAGGGGGAGGCCGGGAGCTGTTTTTT	CASSYRVGGGRELFF
TRBV2	TRBD2	many	TRBJ2-1	TGTGCCAGCAGTTCAGTAGGGCTAGCGGGCAATGAGCAGTTCTTC	CASSSVGLAGNEQFF
TRBV18	NA	many	TRBJ1-1	TGTGCCAGCTCACCACTACAGTCGGACACTGAAGCTTTCTTT	CASSPLQSDTEAFF
TRBV5-6	TRBD1	few	TRBJ1-2	TGTGCCAGCAGCCTCGGGACAGGCAATAACTATGGCTACACCTTC	CASSLGTGNNYGYTF
TRBV2	NA	many	TRBJ2-2	TGTGCCAGCAGTACTCAGGGAGAGGCCGGGGAGCTGTTTTTT	CASSTQGEAGELFF
TRBV15	NA	few	TRBJ2-5	TGTGCCACCAGCAGAGATCTTTTGTACACCCAAGAGACCCAGTACTTC	CATSRDLLYTQETQYF
TRBV24-1	NA	NA	TRBJ1-1	TGTGCCACCGGAAGAAATCTAAACACTGAAGCTTTCTTT	CATGRNLNTEAFF
TRBV19	NA	NA	TRBJ1-5	TGTGCCAGTGCAGGGGTTGGGGGCAATCAGCCCCAGCATTTT	CASAGVGGNQPQHF
TRBV20-1	TRBD2	NA	TRBJ2-1	TGCAGTGCTAGAGGTTTACTAGCGGGCAATGAGCAGTTCTTC	CSARGLLAGNEQFF
TRBV20-1	NA	many	TRBJ1-1	TGCAGTGCTAGACCGGGGGCCAAGAACACTGAAGCTTTCTTT	CSARPGAKNTEAFF
TRBV5-6	NA	NA	TRBJ2-5	TGTGCCAGCAGCTTGGCCGGCCACCAAGAGACCCAGTACTTC	CASSLAGHQETQYF
TRBV6-5	NA	many	TRBJ1-2	TGTGCCAGCAGTTACACTGGCAGCTCGGCTAACTATGGCTACACCTTC	CASSYTGSSANYGYTF
TRBV11-1	TRBD2	many	TRBJ2-1	TGTGCCAGCAAACTAGCGGGAGCAATTTTCAATGAGCAGTTCTTC	CASKLAGAIFNEQFF
TRBV10-2	TRBD2	NA	TRBJ2-1	TGCGCCAGCAGTAAAACACTAGCGGGAGGGGACAATGAGCAGTTCTTC	CASSKTLAGGDNEQFF
TRBV11-2	NA	many	TRBJ1-6	TGTGCCAGCAGCTCTAGAGAACGCCGGGGAGTCAATTCACCCCTCCACTTT	CASSSRERRGVNSPLHF
TRBV5-1	NA	NA	TRBJ1-3	TGCGCCAGCAGCCCCGAAAGCAGCGGTAACACCATATATTTT	CASSPESSGNTIYF
TRBV18	TRBD1	NA	TRBJ2-7	TGTGCCAGCTTTCGGACAGGGACGTACGAGCAGTACTTC	CASFRTGTYEQYF
TRBV12-3/TRBV12-4	TRBD2	NA	TRBJ2-1	TGTGCCAGCAGTCCCTCTGGGACTAGCGGAGGTCAGGTCAATGAGCAGTTCTTC	CASSPSGTSGGQVNEQFF
TRBV2	NA	few	TRBJ2-5	TGTGCCAGCAGTTTAAACGGAGCTGCCCAAGAGACCCAGTACTTC	CASSLNGAAQETQYF
TRBV20-1	NA	many	TRBJ2-5	TGCAGTGCTCACCAGCGGGCACAAGAGACCCAGTACTTC	CSAHQRAQETQYF
TRBV9	TRBD1	many	TRBJ2-1	TGTGCCAGCAGTAAAGACAGGGGAAATGAGCAGTTCTTC	CASSKDRGNEQFF
TRBV6-1	TRBD1	many	TRBJ2-5	TGTGCCAGTACAGTCCAAGGGACAGGAATACAAGAGACCCAGTACTTC	CASTVQGTGIQETQYF
TRBV18	TRBD1	few	TRBJ2-5	TGTGCCAGCTCTATCGGGACAGGGGGCGCGGACGGCCAAGAGACCCAGTACTTC	CASSIGTGGADGQETQYF
TRBV29-1	TRBD1	many	TRBJ2-7	TGCAGCGTTTACACAGGGGGCGCCTCCTACGAGCAGTACTTC	CSVYTGGASYEQYF
TRBV27	NA	many	TRBJ2-5	TGTGCCAGCAGTTCGAAAGGACTAGGGGGGGATGAGACCCAGTACTTC	CASSSKGLGGDETQYF
TRBV7-6	TRBD2	many	TRBJ2-5	TGTGCCAGCAGCTTAGATGCTAGCGGAAGGGAGACCCAGTACTTC	CASSLDASGRETQYF
TRBV11-3	TRBD2	NA	TRBJ2-7	TGTGCCAGCAGCTTTAGGGGAGGGTATATCTACGAGCAGTACTTC	CASSFRGGYIYEQYF
TRBV7-9	NA	few	TRBJ2-3	TGTGCCAGCAGCTTTCTTGGCTGGGAACGTGTGGATACGCAGTATTTT	CASSFLGWERVDTQYF
TRBV20-1	NA	NA	TRBJ1-1	TGCAGTGCTAGTTTATTTCATGGCCATCCTGAAGCTTTCTTT	CSASLFHGHPEAFF
TRBV12-3/TRBV12-4	TRBD2	many	TRBJ2-4	TGTGCCAGCGGGCCGGGACTAGCGCACAAAAACATTCAGTACTTC	CASGPGLAHKNIQYF
TRBV28	NA	many	TRBJ1-2	TGTGCCAGCAGTTTAGGAGGGGAGAACTATGGCTACACCTTC	CASSLGGENYGYTF